This note documents a single TCR beta chain sequence. Its specificity is unknown. This CDR3 region has 15 residues. Unmatched junction bases numbered 11, after V lost 3 bases and J lost 6 bases. Germline CDR1 is MNHNS and CDR2 is SASEGT. The sample belongs to a study of beta chain features in type 1 diabetes. Findings and caveats of the study: Patients' naive, central memory and Treg TCRB repertoires seemed closer to one another than those of healthy donors. Possible PCR preference for shorter templates applied equally to patients and controls. Sequencing used cDNA, and cells with high TCR expression could therefore be over-represented. People with Type 1 diabetes carried modestly yet significantly shorter TCRB CDR3s in all four CD4+ subsets. A pattern of fewer insertions and more deletions at VDJ junctions was seen in type 1 diabetes patients.

Every bit of the isolated RNA underwent reverse transcription, so sequencing read expressed TCRB transcripts. TCRdb's table, derived via immunoSEQ multiplex PCR, lists solely in-frame clones and lacks some. The profile shows 150,000 to 180,000 clones, about a tenth of them singletons. This rearrangement joins TRBV6-1 to TRBJ2-7; TRBD2 matches 7 bases. The source is a man aged 30-40 years with type 1 diabetes. The source material was central memory CD4+ T cells from blood. The CDR3 region is CASSEQGGSVLEQYF. CDR3 nucleotide sequence: TGTGCCAGCAGTGAGCAGGGCGGGAGCGTGCTCGAGCAGTACTTC.